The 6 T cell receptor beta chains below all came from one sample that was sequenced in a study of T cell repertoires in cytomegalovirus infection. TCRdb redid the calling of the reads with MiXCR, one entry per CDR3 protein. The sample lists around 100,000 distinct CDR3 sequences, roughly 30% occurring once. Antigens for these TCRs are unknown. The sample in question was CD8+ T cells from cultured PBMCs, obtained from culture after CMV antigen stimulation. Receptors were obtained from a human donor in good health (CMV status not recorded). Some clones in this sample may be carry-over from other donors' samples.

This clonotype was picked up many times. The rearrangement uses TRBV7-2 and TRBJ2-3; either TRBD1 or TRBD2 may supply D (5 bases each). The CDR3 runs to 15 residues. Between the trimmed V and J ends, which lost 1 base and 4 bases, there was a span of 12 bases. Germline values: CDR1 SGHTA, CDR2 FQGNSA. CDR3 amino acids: CASSLVQGAADTQYF. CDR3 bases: TGTGCCAGCAGCTTAGTTCAGGGAGCGGCAGATACGCAGTATTTT.

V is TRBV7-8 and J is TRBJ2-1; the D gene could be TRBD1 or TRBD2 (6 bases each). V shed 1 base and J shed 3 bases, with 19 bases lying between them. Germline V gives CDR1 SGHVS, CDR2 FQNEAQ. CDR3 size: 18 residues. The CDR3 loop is CASSLGRGGLEGYNEQFF. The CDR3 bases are TGTGCCAGCAGCTTAGGAAGAGGGGGACTGGAGGGCTACAATGAGCAGTTCTTC.

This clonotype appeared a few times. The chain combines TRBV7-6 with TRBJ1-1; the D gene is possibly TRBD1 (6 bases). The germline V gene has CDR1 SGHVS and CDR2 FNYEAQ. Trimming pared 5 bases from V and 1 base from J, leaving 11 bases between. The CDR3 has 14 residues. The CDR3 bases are TGTGCCAGCAGCGAACAGGGTGCGAACACTGAAGCTTTCTTT. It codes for CASSEQGANTEAFF.

CDR3 sequence: CASSYGTGTQDTEAFF. CDR3 coding DNA: TGTGCCAGCAGTTACGGTACGGGGACACAAGACACTGAAGCTTTCTTT. The chain is built from TRBV28 and TRBJ1-1, with D tentatively TRBD1 (6 bases). Deletions cut 4 bases from V and 3 bases from J, with 18 bases between. The CDR3 covers 16 residues. Per the germline V gene, CDR1 is MDHEN and CDR2 is SYDVKM. Variable domain in full (rest from reference TRBV28 and TRBJ1-1): DVKVTQSSRYLVKRTGEKVFLECVQDMDHENMFWYRQDPGLGLRLIYFSYDVKMKEKGDIPEGYSVSREKKERFSLILESASTNQTSMYLCASSYGTGTQDTEAFFGQGTRLTVV.

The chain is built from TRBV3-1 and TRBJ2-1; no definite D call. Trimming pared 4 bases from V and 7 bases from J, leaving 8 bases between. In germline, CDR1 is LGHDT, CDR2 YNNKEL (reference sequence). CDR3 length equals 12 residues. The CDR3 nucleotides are TGTGCCAGCAGCCTAGCCTGGAATGAGCAGTTCTTC. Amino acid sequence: CASSLAWNEQFF.

Here the CDR3 reads CASSLVTSGNYNEQFF. The CDR3 DNA reads as TGTGCCAGCAGCTTGGTGACTAGCGGGAACTACAATGAGCAGTTCTTC. This chain joins TRBV5-6 and TRBJ2-1; 11 positions match TRBD2. J gave up 3 bases and V 0 bases, and 2 bases lay outside the gene matches. The CDR3 contains 16 residues. Germline V gene sequence: CDR1 SGHDT, CDR2 YYEEEE.